This TCR beta chain was documented in a study of T cells in Graves' hyperthyroidism and ophthalmopathy. Amplification of TCR beta CDR3 regions used RNA as the template. A set of HTBI primers served as the primers for a first-round RT-PCR of the TCR CDR3. MiXCR, run by TCRdb on the multiplex PCR reads, gives a single entry per CDR3 protein. The sample contains around 450,000 distinct CDR3 sequences, around a sixth of which appear only once. This CDR3 contains 18 residues. In germline, CDR1 is SGHKS, CDR2 YYEKEE (reference sequence). The V end lost 3 bases, the J end lost 4 bases, and 25 bases lay between the germline ends. About this clonotype itself: A much larger clone lies one base from this, so it may be a read error.

Sample: blood. The genes are TRBV5-5 and TRBJ1-2; D might be TRBD1 (5 bases). The clonotype originates from a woman aged 18-29 years with Graves' hyperthyroidism. The CDR3 spells CASSYIFTGIGASYGYTF. As DNA, the CDR3 is TGTGCCAGCAGCTACATATTTACCGGGATAGGGGCGTCCTATGGCTACACCTTC.